These T cell receptor beta chains were read from a single sample in a study of siplizumab effects on memory and regulatory T cells. Some clones are missing from TCRdb's copy, which holds only in-frame ones; the method was immunoSEQ multiplex PCR. The sample yields 70,000 to 90,000 clones, around 93% seen once. Material: CD8+ T cells sorted from blood. These receptors were obtained from a human donor in good health. Both conserved end residues are part of each CDR3. The D gene is left open where the match is weak. For some rows the clone size is stated as once, few or many, or as a class when expanded; others skip it.

j_gene,abundance,d_gene,v_gene,CDR3nt,CDR3aa
TRBJ2-7,-,-,TRBV27,TGTGCCAGCAGTTTATCTACGGGATTACCCACCTACGAGCAGTACTTC,CASSLSTGLPTYEQYF
TRBJ2-3,-,TRBD2,TRBV4-2,TGTGCCAGCAGCCAAGAGTCCGCGGGGGGCCTCACAGATACGCAGTATTTT,CASSQESAGGLTDTQYF
TRBJ2-5,-,TRBD2,TRBV6-5,TGTGCCAGCAGCCTTGCGACTAGCGGAGAGACCCAGTACTTC,CASSLATSGETQYF
TRBJ2-1,-,TRBD2,TRBV5-4,TGTGCCAGCAGGGGGAGCGGGGGGGCTAGGAATGAGCAGTTCTTC,CASRGSGGARNEQFF
TRBJ2-7,-,-,TRBV6-5,TGTGCCAGCAGTGCTTACGAGCAGTACTTC,CASSAYEQYF
TRBJ1-1,-,-,TRBV7-9,TGTGCCAGCAGCCCTATGAGGGGTCCAGGCACTGAAGCTTTCTTT,CASSPMRGPGTEAFF
TRBJ2-5,-,TRBD2,TRBV27,TGTGCCAGCAGTCTAGCGGGGGGCCAGACCCAGTACTTC,CASSLAGGQTQYF
TRBJ2-4,-,-,TRBV11-1,TGTGCCAGCAGCCCAGGCCGGGACATACTACCTGAGCAGTACTTC,CASSPGRDILPEQYF
TRBJ1-4,-,-,TRBV15,TGTGCCACGACGGCCTGGTGGGGGGCAAATGAAAAACTGTTTTTT,CATTAWWGANEKLFF
TRBJ2-7,-,-,TRBV28,TGTGCCGGAGGGTCGGGACCTTTCTCCCCGGGGGCCTACGAGCAGTACTTC,CAGGSGPFSPGAYEQYF
TRBJ2-7,-,-,TRBV5-6,TGTGCCAGCAGCTTGGCTTACAGGGATTACGAGCAGTACTTC,CASSLAYRDYEQYF
TRBJ2-3,-,TRBD2,TRBV4-3,TGCGCCAGCAGCCAAGAAGGGGGCGGGGGGGGCACAGATACGCAGTATTTT,CASSQEGGGGGTDTQYF
TRBJ2-7,-,TRBD1,TRBV28,TGTGCCAGCAGTTTAGGACAGGGGATCCACGAGCAGTACTTC,CASSLGQGIHEQYF
TRBJ1-2,-,-,TRBV28,TGTGCCAGCACCCCTGAACGGGGGAACTATGGCTACACCTTC,CASTPERGNYGYTF
TRBJ2-2,-,-,TRBV15,TGTGCCACCAGCAGAGATAAATCGACTCCTCACCCTTCGAACGGGGAGCTGTTTTTT,CATSRDKSTPHPSNGELFF
TRBJ1-1,-,TRBD1,TRBV7-7,TGTGCCAGCAGCCCCGACAGGGCCCTACCCCACCCGAACACTGAAGCTTTCTTT,CASSPDRALPHPNTEAFF
TRBJ1-2,-,-,TRBV4-1,TGCGCCAGCAGCCAAGGTGAACAACAGAACTATGGCTACACCTTC,CASSQGEQQNYGYTF
TRBJ1-2,-,-,TRBV6-5,TGTGCCAGCAGTTACGACAGCCCTTCTAACTATGGCTACACCTTC,CASSYDSPSNYGYTF
TRBJ1-2,-,-,TRBV2,TGTGCCAGCAGTGAAATCGGAAAGGGGTATGGCTACACCTTC,CASSEIGKGYGYTF
TRBJ2-7,-,TRBD1,TRBV5-5,TGTGCCAGCAGCTTGCGGGACAGGGACGAGCAGTACTTC,CASSLRDRDEQYF
TRBJ2-3,-,-,TRBV6-6,TGTGCCAGCAGTTACCTCGGGGCGGGGACTTCAGATACGCAGTATTTT,CASSYLGAGTSDTQYF
TRBJ2-1,-,-,TRBV10-3,TGTGCCATCACCACCGGGATCCGAACACTCGATGAGCAGTTCTTC,CAITTGIRTLDEQFF
TRBJ1-1,-,-,TRBV5-6,TGTGCCAGCAGCTTGTTTGGGGATTACTCCGAAGCTTTCTTT,CASSLFGDYSEAFF
TRBJ2-7,-,TRBD1,TRBV4-1,TGCGCCAGCAGCCACCCCGGGACAGGTCAAAACGAGCAGTACTTC,CASSHPGTGQNEQYF
TRBJ1-1,-,-,TRBV18,TGTGCCAGCTCACCGGTAGAGGAGATGAACACTGAAGCTTTCTTT,CASSPVEEMNTEAFF
TRBJ2-3,-,-,TRBV27,TGTGCCAGCAGTTTAGAGGGGGTTCCCTCCACAGATACGCAGTATTTT,CASSLEGVPSTDTQYF
TRBJ1-2,few,TRBD1,TRBV9,TGTGCCAGCACCCTTAGTGGAGGGGGCGCCCACACCTTC,CASTLSGGGAHTF
TRBJ1-1,-,TRBD1,TRBV5-6,TGTGCCAGCAGCTCGTACAGGGGATTGTACACTGAAGCTTTCTTT,CASSSYRGLYTEAFF
TRBJ1-5,once,-,TRBV7-6,TGTGCCAGCAGCCCTACCGACTCTGGCAATCAGCCCCAGCATTTT,CASSPTDSGNQPQHF
TRBJ2-7,-,TRBD1,TRBV6-6,TGTGCCAGCAGTTGGGACAGATCCTACGAGCAGTACTTC,CASSWDRSYEQYF
TRBJ2-7,-,TRBD1,TRBV29-1,TGCAGCGTTGAAGGGGGGGACAGGGCCGAGGAGCAGTACTTC,CSVEGGDRAEEQYF
TRBJ2-2,-,TRBD2,TRBV29-1,TGCAGCGTCGAGAGCGGGGAGAACACCGGGGAGCTGTTTTTT,CSVESGENTGELFF
TRBJ2-7,once,TRBD1,TRBV6-6,TGTGCCAGCAGGGAAAGGGGGCAGAGCTACGAGCAGTACTTC,CASRERGQSYEQYF
TRBJ1-5,few,-,TRBV19,TGTGCCAGTAGTGCCGCGGGGTATAGCAATCAGCCCCAGCATTTT,CASSAAGYSNQPQHF
TRBJ2-2,-,-,TRBV7-9,TGTGCCAGCAGCTTAGATCAGAGGGCGGACACCGGGGAGCTGTTTTTT,CASSLDQRADTGELFF
TRBJ2-7,-,-,TRBV30,TGTGCCTCAGGGCTGGTGGAGCAGTACTTC,CASGLVEQYF
TRBJ2-2,-,TRBD2,TRBV2,TGTGCCAGCAATGCGGGGGTGAACACCGGGGAGCTGTTTTTT,CASNAGVNTGELFF
TRBJ2-2,-,-,TRBV29-1,TGCAGCGCCCTAGGGGGAGGCACCGGGGAGCTGTTTTTT,CSALGGGTGELFF
TRBJ2-7,-,TRBD2,TRBV9,TGTGCCAGCAGCGTATCGAGCGGGACCACCTCCTACGAGCAGTACTTC,CASSVSSGTTSYEQYF
TRBJ1-3,once,-,TRBV6-1,TGTGCCAGCAGTGGAGAGGGGGGTCGGTCTGGAAACACCATATATTTT,CASSGEGGRSGNTIYF
TRBJ1-2,-,-,TRBV21-1,TGTGCCAGCAGCAAAGGGGTGTGGGCGCCGAGGGGCTACACCTTC,CASSKGVWAPRGYTF
TRBJ1-5,-,-,TRBV27,TGTGCCAGCAGTTTAGGGGAGTCCAATCAGCCCCAGCATTTT,CASSLGESNQPQHF
TRBJ2-2,-,TRBD2,TRBV19,TGTGCCAGTAGTATCAGAGCGGGGGAGGGGACCGGGGAGCTGTTTTTT,CASSIRAGEGTGELFF
TRBJ2-4,-,-,TRBV2,TGTGCCAGCAGTACAAACATTCAGTACTTC,CASSTNIQYF
TRBJ2-2,-,-,TRBV19,TGTGCCAGTAGTAGGGACACCGGGGAGCTGTTTTTT,CASSRDTGELFF
TRBJ2-2,-,TRBD2,TRBV7-6,TGTGCCAGCAGCCCCGGGACTAGAAACACCGGGGAGCTGTTTTTT,CASSPGTRNTGELFF
TRBJ2-7,-,-,TRBV15,TGTGCCACCAGCAGAGTATTGGGGACCGAGGCGTACGAGCAGTACTTC,CATSRVLGTEAYEQYF
TRBJ2-7,-,-,TRBV7-9,TGTGCCAGCAGCACCTCAGGGGTCCACCCTTACGAGCAGTACTTC,CASSTSGVHPYEQYF
TRBJ1-2,-,-,TRBV11-2,TGTGCCAGCAGCTTTGACGGTGGTGGCTACACCTTC,CASSFDGGGYTF
TRBJ2-7,once,-,TRBV2,TGTGCCAGCAGCACTCACGGACTCCCCGACCTTACCTACGAGCAGTACTTC,CASSTHGLPDLTYEQYF
TRBJ2-7,-,-,TRBV5-6,TGTGCCAGCAGCTTGGCCGCAGGGGCGCTGTCCTACGAGCAGTACTTC,CASSLAAGALSYEQYF
TRBJ2-5,once,TRBD2,TRBV11-2,TGTGCCAGCAGCTTAGGAGCTAGCGGGGGCCAAGAGACCCAGTACTTC,CASSLGASGGQETQYF
TRBJ2-1,-,-,TRBV29-1,TGCAGCGTTGAAATGGAGGGTTCCAATGAGCAGTTCTTC,CSVEMEGSNEQFF
TRBJ2-5,few,TRBD2,TRBV27,TGTGCCAGCAGTTTACTAGCGGGGGGCCAAGAGACCCAGTACTTC,CASSLLAGGQETQYF
TRBJ1-5,-,-,TRBV5-1,TGCGCCAGCAGGAAGGACGGACAGACGGGCCAGCCCCAGCATTTT,CASRKDGQTGQPQHF